One and the same sample provided the 8 T cell receptor beta chains below, sequenced in a study of T cell responses to AZD1222 COVID-19 vaccine. TCRdb keeps only in-frame clones here, not all; method: immunoSEQ multiplex PCR. This sample has under 110,000 clones, with approximately 89% found just once. The sequences come from peripheral blood, collected 28 days after the second AZD1222 dose. The receptors shown here come from an adult who received the AZD1222 COVID-19 vaccine.

The V and J genes are TRBV7-2 and TRBJ1-4, with D tentatively TRBD1 (6 bases). The germline V and J ends were trimmed by 6 bases and 1 base, with 12 bases remaining between them. Germline-derived CDR1 and CDR2 are SGHTA and FQGNSA. The length of the CDR3 is 15 residues. The CDR3 bases are TGTGCCAGCAGTTACCTCAGGGGAACTAATGAAAAACTGTTTTTT. It yields the protein CASSYLRGTNEKLFF.

This chain joins TRBV7-6 and TRBJ1-1, with D perhaps TRBD1 (6 bases). The CDR3 is 16 amino acids. The germline V gene has CDR1 SGHVS and CDR2 FNYEAQ. V was trimmed by 3 bases and J by 0 bases, leaving 14 bases between them. Here the CDR3 reads CASSFLQGEMNTEAFF. The CDR3 DNA is TGTGCCAGCAGCTTCCTACAGGGAGAAATGAACACTGAAGCTTTCTTT.

Only one count was recorded for this clone. The V and J genes are TRBV7-8 and TRBJ1-5, with 9 bases lining up with TRBD1. This CDR3 comprises 18 residues. With 3 bases clipped from V and 0 bases from J, the junction kept 9 bases outside the gene matches. The germline V gene has CDR1 SGHVS and CDR2 FQNEAQ. The CDR3 DNA follows: TGTGCCAGCAGCTTGACCGGGACAGGGCCTTATAGCAATCAGCCCCAGCATTTT. Protein: CASSLTGTGPYSNQPQHF.

The chain couples TRBV28 to TRBJ2-1, with 8 bases identical to TRBD2. CDR3 length equals 16 residues. V lost 2 bases to trimming and J lost 4 bases; unmatched junction nucleotides: 7. CDR1 is MDHEN and CDR2 is SYDVKM in the germline V gene. The CDR3 nucleotides are TGTGCCAGCAGTTTAAGGGCCAGCGGGAGATACAATGAGCAGTTCTTC. It encodes CASSLRASGRYNEQFF.

V usage is TRBV19 and J usage is TRBJ2-2; TRBD2 is a possible D gene (5 bases). Germline lookup yields CDR1 LNHDA and CDR2 SQIVND (reference sequence). CDR3 length equals 15 residues. Trimming shortened V by 8 bases and J by 5 bases, and 18 bases separated the two germline ends. The CDR3 DNA reads as TGTGCCAGTCATAGGGAGAAGGGTGGAACCGGGGAGCTGTTTTTT. This translates into CASHREKGGTGELFF.

The chain is built from TRBV6-5 and TRBJ2-7, with D possibly called TRBD1 or TRBD2 (5 bases each). The length of the CDR3 is 15 residues. Trimming took 4 bases from V and 6 from J, leaving 19 bases between them. CDR1 MNHEY and CDR2 SVGAGI come from the germline V gene. The CDR3 here is CASSSYPTARGEQYF. In DNA, the CDR3 is TGTGCCAGCAGTTCCTACCCGACAGCGAGGGGCGAGCAGTACTTC.

V gene TRBV7-8 combines with J gene TRBJ2-7; no reliable D call. The CDR3 loop spans 13 amino acids. The V end lost 1 base, the J end lost 2 bases, and 6 bases lay between the germline ends. The germline V gene has CDR1 SGHVS and CDR2 FQNEAQ. CDR3 in DNA: TGTGCCAGCAGCTTAGAGCTCCCCTACGAGCAGTACTTC. Translating it yields CASSLELPYEQYF.

J is TRBJ2-2 and V is TRBV5-4; D perhaps matches TRBD2 (6 bases). Trimming stripped 0 bases from V and 3 bases from J, with 15 bases between. Germline CDR1 is SGHNT and CDR2 is YYREEE (reference sequence). The CDR3 runs to 17 residues. CDR3 amino acids: CASSLASGTAYTGELFF. DNA of the CDR3: TGTGCCAGCAGCTTGGCTTCGGGGACTGCATACACCGGGGAGCTGTTTTTT.